Listed here are 24 T cell receptor beta chains from one sample, sequenced in a study of shared clonotypes between healthy human individuals. Here immunoSEQ multiplex PCR was the method, and the copy in TCRdb shows in-frame clones only, minus some. The top ten hold over 10% of the sample, which has 450,000 to 550,000 clones, around 74% seen once. Specimen: PBMCs. These receptor sequences come from a woman aged 40-49 years in good health. Some clones in this sample may be carry-over from other donors' samples.

The V call is TRBV28, the J call TRBJ2-7; either TRBD1 or TRBD2 may fit D (5 bases each). The CDR3 has 16 amino acids. V was cut by 3 bases and J by 0 bases, with 15 bases left in between. Germline CDR1 and CDR2: MDHEN and SYDVKM. For the CDR3, the DNA is TGTGCCAGCAGTTTCAGTAAGGGACGAATCTCCTACGAGCAGTACTTC. Residues: CASSFSKGRISYEQYF. The whole variable domain, remainder taken from reference TRBV28 and TRBJ2-7, is DVKVTQSSRYLVKRTGEKVFLECVQDMDHENMFWYRQDPGLGLRLIYFSYDVKMKEKGDIPEGYSVSREKKERFSLILESASTNQTSMYLCASSFSKGRISYEQYFGPGTRLTVT.

The chain joins TRBV27 to TRBJ1-4; D possibly corresponds to TRBD1 (5 bases). Trimming cost V 3 bases and J 6 bases, with 11 bases left between them. CDR3 length: 14 amino acids. Germline CDR1 and CDR2: MNHEY and SMNVEV (reference sequence). Here the CDR3 DNA reads TGTGCCAGCAGTTTTATTGGGGGGGATGAAAAACTGTTTTTT. It yields the protein CASSFIGGDEKLFF.

In this sample, this clone turned up once. V gene TRBV11-2 combines with J gene TRBJ2-1; TRBD1 matches at 7 bases. The CDR3 is made up of 12 amino acids. The V segment lost 1 base and the J segment 15 bases; nucleotides outside the gene matches: 6. Germline CDR1 and CDR2: SGHAT and FQNNGV. The CDR3 DNA follows: TGTGCCAGCAGCTTAGCGGGACAGATCAGGTTCTTC. This codes for CASSLAGQIRFF.

V is TRBV7-9 and J is TRBJ1-2; TRBD1 aligns across 8 bases. V shed 8 bases, J shed 7 bases, and the junction held 6 bases outside the gene matches. Germline CDR1 and CDR2: SEHNR and FQNEAQ (reference sequence). The CDR3 loop spans 12 amino acids. CDR3 region: CASQGAQLGYTF. As DNA, the CDR3 is TGTGCCAGCCAGGGGGCCCAGCTTGGCTACACCTTC.

The chain recombines TRBV27 with TRBJ2-7; no definite D call. The ends were cut back, 2 bases at V and 0 bases at J, with 23 bases in the middle. CDR3 size: 19 residues. Per the germline V gene, CDR1 is MNHEY and CDR2 is SMNVEV (reference sequence). The CDR3 loop reads CASSLKQMLVRSLSYEQYF. For the CDR3, the DNA is TGTGCCAGCAGTTTAAAACAAATGCTTGTTAGGTCCCTCTCCTACGAGCAGTACTTC.

The chain joins TRBV7-9 to TRBJ1-1, with D possibly matching TRBD1 (6 bases). The CDR3 sequence is 14 residues long. Looked up from germline, CDR1 is SEHNR and CDR2 is FQNEAQ (reference sequence). V dropped 4 bases and J dropped 1 base, with 10 bases sitting between them. CDR3 coding DNA: TGTGCCAGCAGCTCGGACAGAGAGAACACTGAAGCTTTCTTT. Translated, it gives CASSSDRENTEAFF.

The chain carries TRBV10-2 and TRBJ2-3, with 14 bases identical to TRBD2. This CDR3 has 15 residues. The V and J ends lost 10 bases and 3 bases, in that order; junction bases with no gene match: 6. The germline V gene encodes CDR1 WSHSY and CDR2 SAAADI. This CDR3 reads CAIGTSGSPTDTQYF. The CDR3 DNA reads TGCGCCATCGGGACTAGCGGGAGTCCGACAGATACGCAGTATTTT.

The chain joins TRBV5-4 to TRBJ2-1; 9 bases agree with TRBD2. V was clipped by 3 bases and J by 6 bases; unmatched bases: 10. The CDR3 extends over 16 amino acids. Germline V CDR1 and CDR2: SGHNT, YYREEE (reference sequence). The chain's CDR3 is CASSSGGTSSGNEQFF. CDR3 in DNA: TGTGCCAGCAGCTCGGGTGGGACTAGCAGCGGCAATGAGCAGTTCTTC.

The gene calls are TRBV28 and TRBJ1-1, with D tentatively TRBD1 (5 bases). The V gene lost 10 bases and the J gene lost 0 bases, with 12 bases spanning the gap. Germline lookup yields CDR1 MDHEN and CDR2 SYDVKM. This CDR3 comprises 13 residues. This chain's CDR3 is CATRAVMNTEAFF. The CDR3 DNA follows: TGTGCCACCAGGGCCGTCATGAACACTGAAGCTTTCTTT.

The rearrangement links TRBV6-1 to TRBJ2-1; 9 nucleotides match TRBD1. Germline lookup yields CDR1 MNHNS and CDR2 SASEGT. V gave up 7 bases and J gave up 3 bases; unmatched junction bases: 7. The CDR3 contains 15 residues. CDR3 protein: CASTPGQGNYNEQFF. In DNA form, the CDR3 reads TGTGCCAGCACCCCAGGACAGGGGAACTACAATGAGCAGTTCTTC.

The gene calls are TRBV5-1 and TRBJ1-2; 10 bases match TRBD1. Unmatched junction bases numbered 17, after V lost 2 bases and J lost 7 bases. Germline-derived CDR1 and CDR2 are SGHRS and YFSETQ. The CDR3 contains 18 residues. CDR3 sequence (DNA): TGCGCCAGCAGCTTAGCCTTCCCGGGACAGGGGCGGTCGAGTGGCTACACCTTC. It codes for CASSLAFPGQGRSSGYTF.

This clone was seen once. The chain couples TRBV6-5 to TRBJ2-5; 7 nucleotides line up with TRBD1. TRBJ2-7 explains the end of the DNA better; the J call may be wrong. This CDR3 region has 12 residues. Germline CDR1 and CDR2: MNHEY and SVGAGI. The CDR3 DNA reads as TGTGCCACCCGGGACAGATCCCACGAGCAGTACTTC. It translates to CATRDRSHEQYF.

This clone appeared a single time. A much larger clone differs from this one at a single base, so this may be a read error. The chain links TRBV7-8 to TRBJ2-5; D gene unclear. CDR3 size: 13 residues. In germline, CDR1 is SGHVS, CDR2 FQNEAQ. The V end was cut by 0 bases, the J end by 5 bases, with 7 bases between. The CDR3 is CASSLAGVETQYF. In DNA, the CDR3 is TGTGCCAGCAGCTTAGCGGGTGTGGAGACCCAGTACTTC.

This clone was counted once. The chain couples TRBV7-7 to TRBJ2-2; D is undetermined. Germline values: CDR1 SSHAT, CDR2 FNYEAQ (reference sequence). The CDR3 length is 16 residues. With 1 base removed from V and 0 bases from J, the gap between germline ends came to 9 bases. CDR3 amino acids: CASSLDQNANTGELFF. The CDR3 DNA reads TGTGCCAGCAGCTTAGACCAGAACGCGAACACCGGGGAGCTGTTTTTT.

This clone was observed a single time. The chain is built from TRBV7-2 and TRBJ2-3; 10 nucleotides align to TRBD2. Germline V gene data show CDR1 as SGHTA and CDR2 as FQGNSA. With 2 bases clipped from V and 4 bases from J, the junction kept 6 bases outside the gene matches. The CDR3 runs 16 residues. The CDR3 DNA reads as TGTGCCAGCAGCTTAATGGCTAGCGGGAGTTCAGATACGCAGTATTTT. This codes for CASSLMASGSSDTQYF.

The chain employs TRBV6-5 and TRBJ2-3; the D is unclear. Trimming left V 0 bases short and J 3 bases short, with 7 bases between. The germline CDR1 and CDR2 sequences are MNHEY and SVGAGI. This CDR3 contains 14 residues. The CDR3: CASSYSDGTDTQYF. CDR3 nucleotide sequence: TGTGCCAGCAGTTACTCGGACGGGACAGATACGCAGTATTTT.

This clone was observed once. The chain has TRBV9 and TRBJ1-3; TRBD1 is a possible D gene (5 bases). The germline V gene has CDR1 SGDLS and CDR2 YYNGEE. V was shortened by 0 bases and J by 1 base, with 17 bases between the two germline ends. The CDR3 extends over 18 amino acids. This CDR3 reads CASSVVQDIWDSGNTIYF. As DNA, the CDR3 is TGTGCCAGCAGCGTAGTTCAGGACATCTGGGATTCTGGAAACACCATATATTTT.

The J gene is TRBJ2-7, the V gene TRBV19, with a weak D call TRBD2 (5 bases). The CDR3 spans 15 residues. V lost 5 bases, J lost 0 bases, and 14 bases lay in between. The germline V gene has CDR1 LNHDA and CDR2 SQIVND (reference sequence). CDR3 nucleotides: TGTGCCAGTAGTGCCCGACGGGATAGCTCCTACGAGCAGTACTTC. Translating gives CASSARRDSSYEQYF.

The V gene is TRBV18, the J gene TRBJ2-7, with TRBD2 matching 16 bases. With 2 bases clipped from V and 5 bases from J, the junction kept 6 bases outside the gene matches. CDR1 is KGHSH, CDR2 LQKENI, per germline. The CDR3 consists of 17 residues. The CDR3 sequence is CASSPSGTSGRANEQYF. The CDR3 nucleotides read TGTGCCAGCTCACCATCCGGGACTAGCGGGAGGGCAAACGAGCAGTACTTC.

The genes are TRBV27 and TRBJ2-7, with D tentatively TRBD1 (6 bases). Trimming removed 8 bases from V and 2 bases from J, with 10 bases in between. The CDR3 totals 12 residues. CDR1 is MNHEY, CDR2 SMNVEV, per germline (reference sequence). DNA of the CDR3: TGTGCCAGCGGGGGCCGACCCTACGAGCAGTACTTC. Translated: CASGGRPYEQYF.

The chain links TRBV28 to TRBJ2-3, with 7 bases fitting TRBD2. V was pared by 5 bases and J by 1 base, with 6 bases of the junction left unmatched. The CDR3 runs 15 residues. CDR1 is MDHEN, CDR2 SYDVKM, per germline. CDR3 residues: CASSLQAGRTDTQYF. The CDR3 DNA is TGTGCCAGCAGTCTGCAAGCGGGGCGCACAGATACGCAGTATTTT. Complete variable domain (other parts from reference TRBV28 and TRBJ2-3): DVKVTQSSRYLVKRTGEKVFLECVQDMDHENMFWYRQDPGLGLRLIYFSYDVKMKEKGDIPEGYSVSREKKERFSLILESASTNQTSMYLCASSLQAGRTDTQYFGPGTRLTVL.

The chain uses TRBV27 and TRBJ2-7; TRBD2 matches at 9 bases. The V gene's germline CDR1 is MNHEY and CDR2 SMNVEV (reference sequence). CDR3 length: 17 amino acids. V shed 5 bases and J 4 bases; nucleotides not matched to a gene: 15. The CDR3 sequence is CASSGRASGTVRYEQYF. The CDR3 DNA follows: TGTGCCAGCAGTGGAAGGGCTAGCGGGACGGTTAGGTACGAGCAGTACTTC.

This chain joins TRBV28 and TRBJ2-1, with 10 nucleotides matching TRBD2. The J segment lost 7 bases and the V segment lost 2 bases, leaving 5 bases of the junction unmatched. This CDR3 comprises 15 residues. Germline CDR1 reads MDHEN; CDR2 reads SYDVKM. CDR3 sequence: CASSLRLAGENEQFF. In DNA form, the CDR3 reads TGTGCCAGCAGTTTACGGCTAGCGGGGGAAAATGAGCAGTTCTTC.

This clone was picked up one time. The chain couples TRBV29-1 to TRBJ2-1, with 8 bases lining up with TRBD2. The CDR3 has 13 amino acids. Trimming cost V 2 bases and J 8 bases; bases outside gene matches: 5. CDR1 is SQVTM and CDR2 is ANQGSEA in the germline V gene. This chain's CDR3 is CSVETGLGHEQFF. The CDR3 coding sequence is TGCAGCGTTGAAACGGGACTAGGCCATGAGCAGTTCTTC.